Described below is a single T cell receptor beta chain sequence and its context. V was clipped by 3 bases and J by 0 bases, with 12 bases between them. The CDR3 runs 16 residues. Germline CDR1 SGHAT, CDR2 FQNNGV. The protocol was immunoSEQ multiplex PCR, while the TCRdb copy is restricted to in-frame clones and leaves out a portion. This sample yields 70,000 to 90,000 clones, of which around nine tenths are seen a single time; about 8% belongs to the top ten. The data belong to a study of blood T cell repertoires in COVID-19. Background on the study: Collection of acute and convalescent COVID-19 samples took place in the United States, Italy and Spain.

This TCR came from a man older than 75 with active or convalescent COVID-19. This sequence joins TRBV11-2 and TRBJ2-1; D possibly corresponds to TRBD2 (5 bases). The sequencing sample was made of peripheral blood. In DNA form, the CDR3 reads TGTGCCAGCAGCTTTAGAGGGAGTGGCTCCTACAATGAGCAGTTCTTC. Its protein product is CASSFRGSGSYNEQFF.